A selection of T cell receptor beta chains follows, all from one sample in a study of OX40 agonist ivuxolimab in advanced cancers. This table comes from immunoSEQ multiplex PCR, and its TCRdb copy is limited to in-frame clones, with some not included. The data hold approximately 59,000 clones, with around 82% observed a single time. The sample consisted of CD4+ or CD8+ T cells sorted from blood, taken in a trial of the OX40 agonist ivuxolimab. The receptors come from an adult with an advanced solid tumor such as melanoma, head and neck, liver or kidney cancer. Both conserved end residues are part of each CDR3. A D gene is named only where the DNA matches it firmly. The size field is filled for only some rows; it gives once, few, many or a size class.

TRBV28	few	TRBJ2-5	NA	CASSLSSDVRRYF	TGTGCCAGCAGTTTAAGTTCCGATGTTCGGCGGTACTTC
TRBV2	NA	TRBJ1-1	TRBD1	CASIGQGSTEAFF	TGTGCCAGCATTGGACAGGGGTCCACTGAAGCTTTCTTT
TRBV29-1	NA	TRBJ1-2	TRBD1	CSVQTGVNYGYTF	TGCAGCGTTCAAACAGGGGTTAACTATGGCTACACCTTC
TRBV5-6	NA	TRBJ1-2	TRBD1	CASSSRQGARGYTF	TGTGCCAGCAGCTCCCGACAGGGGGCGAGGGGCTACACCTTC
TRBV7-2	NA	TRBJ1-6	NA	CASSPTVTSYNSPLHF	TGTGCCAGCAGCCCAACAGTGACGTCCTATAATTCACCCCTCCACTTT
TRBV7-9	NA	TRBJ2-1	NA	CASSSSGPPGNEQFF	TGTGCCAGCAGTTCTTCCGGGCCGCCGGGGAATGAGCAGTTCTTC
TRBV6-1	NA	TRBJ2-4	NA	CASTIEYIQYF	TGTGCCAGCACAATAGAATACATTCAGTACTTC
TRBV2	NA	TRBJ1-5	NA	CASSVFRGGQPQHF	TGTGCCAGCAGTGTATTTAGGGGCGGTCAGCCCCAGCATTTT
TRBV2	NA	TRBJ2-3	NA	CASMYQGNQPQYF	TGTGCCAGCATGTACCAGGGTAATCAGCCCCAGTATTTT
TRBV2	NA	TRBJ2-2	TRBD2	CASSASLADTGELFF	TGTGCCAGCAGTGCGAGTCTAGCGGACACCGGGGAGCTGTTTTTT
TRBV2	NA	TRBJ2-7	TRBD2	CASSGTSGPIYEQYF	TGTGCCAGCAGCGGGACTAGCGGGCCTATCTACGAGCAGTACTTC
TRBV4-1	NA	TRBJ2-3	TRBD2	CASSQGLAGGPPDTQYF	TGCGCCAGCAGCCAGGGACTAGCGGGAGGCCCGCCAGATACGCAGTATTTT
TRBV7-6	NA	TRBJ2-3	NA	CASSLLGEEDTQYF	TGTGCCAGCAGCTTATTGGGAGAGGAAGATACGCAGTATTTT
TRBV9	NA	TRBJ1-3	NA	CASSSTGYGNTIYF	TGTGCCAGCAGCTCTACAGGGTACGGAAACACCATATATTTT